The present entry profiles one T cell receptor beta chain with its context. The CDR3 is 15 residues long. After removal of 6 bases from V and 3 bases from J, the junction contained 6 bases not matched to a gene. Germline CDR1 and CDR2: SGHAT and FQNNGV. The record originates from a study of technical replicates of blood from several donors. Repertoires were generated with immunoSEQ multiplex PCR, while TCRdb's copy carries only in-frame clones and drops some. The sample has tens of thousands of clones, 91% seen once. The receptor was derived from a human donor in good health. Some clones in this sample may be carry-over from other donors' samples. The rearrangement uses TRBV11-2 and TRBJ2-7; 12 bases agree with TRBD2. The sample was T cells isolated from PBMCs. The CDR3 DNA is TGTGCCAGCAGGCAACTAGCGGGGGGATTCTACGAGCAGTACTTC. This codes for CASRQLAGGFYEQYF.